One and the same sample provided the 14 T cell receptor beta chains below, sequenced in a study of early T cells in non-severe SARS-CoV-2 infection. TCRdb ran MiXCR on the 5' RACE reads and lists one entry per CDR3 protein. The table has about 80,000 distinct CDR3 sequences, 5% seen once. The sequencing used whole blood, collected at baseline. These receptors came from an adult who was a healthcare worker with PCR-confirmed SARS-CoV-2 infection or an uninfected control (not recorded which).

This clonotype was counted ten times or more. The genes are TRBV7-8 and TRBJ2-3; possible D gene TRBD1, 6 bases. The CDR3 contains 16 residues. Trimming took 1 base from V and 3 from J, leaving 14 bases between them. From germline, CDR1 is SGHVS and CDR2 FQNEAQ. In DNA, the CDR3 is TGTGCCAGCAGCTTAGAAGGGACAACGCAAACAGATACGCAGTATTTT. It yields the protein CASSLEGTTQTDTQYF.

This clonotype has only a few counts. V gene TRBV6-1 combines with J gene TRBJ1-2; 7 positions match TRBD1. The CDR3 is 15 amino acids. V shed 5 bases, J shed 4 bases, and the junction held 10 bases outside the gene matches. The germline V gene encodes CDR1 MNHNS and CDR2 SASEGT. Here the CDR3 DNA reads TGTGCCAGCAGTAGGACAGGCGCAATGAGCTATGGCTACACCTTC. It is translated as CASSRTGAMSYGYTF.

This clonotype showed up many times. The CDR3 loop reads CASRQGGTDTQYF. The CDR3 DNA reads TGCGCCAGCAGACAGGGTGGGACAGATACGCAGTATTTT. The chain couples TRBV10-2 to TRBJ2-3; D might be TRBD1 (6 bases). V dropped 6 bases and J dropped 3 bases, with 10 bases sitting between them. The CDR3 has 13 residues. The germline V gene has CDR1 WSHSY and CDR2 SAAADI.

J is TRBJ2-2 and V is TRBV6-2 or TRBV6-3, with 8 positions matching TRBD2. CDR1 is MNHEY and CDR2 is SVGEGT in the germline V gene. J gave up 2 bases and V 7 bases, and 9 bases lay outside the gene matches. The CDR3 contains 16 residues. This chain's CDR3 is CASTPGGGSNTGELFF. The CDR3 DNA reads as TGTGCCAGCACCCCGGGGGGGGGGTCCAACACCGGGGAGCTGTTTTTT.

This clonotype was seen many times. The gene calls are TRBV7-2 and TRBJ2-5, with D tentatively TRBD1 (5 bases). Germline V gene lookup returns CDR1 SGHTA and CDR2 FQGNSA. This CDR3 region has 13 residues. V lost 5 bases to trimming and J lost 2 bases, with 9 bases between them. The chain's CDR3 is CASSPTVQETQYF. CDR3 coding DNA: TGTGCCAGCAGCCCGACAGTACAAGAGACCCAGTACTTC.

This clonotype was observed many times. The V call is TRBV10-3, the J call TRBJ2-2; no clear D. CDR3 length: 14 residues. V was pared by 3 bases and J by 6 bases, with 11 bases between. The germline V gene has CDR1 ENHRY and CDR2 SYGVKD. CDR3 nucleotides: TGTGCCATCAGTGAATTGCCAAGCGCCGGGGAGCTGTTTTTT. Residues: CAISELPSAGELFF.

The rearrangement uses TRBV5-4 and TRBJ2-1; D is uncertain. Germline V lookup: CDR1 SGHNT, CDR2 YYREEE (reference sequence). Trimming shortened V by 2 bases and J by 9 bases, and 9 bases separated the two germline ends. The CDR3 extends over 12 amino acids. CDR3 loop: CASSLWDGEQFF. As DNA, the CDR3 is TGTGCCAGCAGCTTATGGGATGGTGAGCAGTTCTTC.

This clonotype was counted ten times or more. V and J are TRBV20-1 and TRBJ1-1; tentatively, D is TRBD1 (5 bases). The germline V gene has CDR1 DFQATT and CDR2 SNEGSKA (reference sequence). Trimming stripped 1 base from V and 7 bases from J, with 16 bases between. CDR3 length equals 14 residues. The DNA for the CDR3 is TGCAGTGCTAGAGTAAAGGACATTAAATATGAAGCTTTCTTT. Translating it yields CSARVKDIKYEAFF.

In this sample, this clonotype turned up a few times. CDR3 protein: CSARVLGTDTQYF. CDR3 bases: TGCAGTGCCCGGGTGCTGGGTACGGATACGCAGTATTTT. The genes are TRBV20-1 and TRBJ2-3; D remains ambiguous. The germline gives CDR1 DFQATT, CDR2 SNEGSKA (reference sequence). The V gene lost 6 bases and the J gene lost 6 bases, with 16 bases spanning the gap. The CDR3 contains 13 residues.

This clonotype has ten or more counts. The chain combines TRBV27 with TRBJ1-1; 9 bases line up with TRBD1. Trimming cost V 6 bases and J 0 bases; bases outside gene matches: 8. The CDR3 is 16 residues long. CDR1 is MNHEY and CDR2 is SMNVEV in the germline V gene (reference sequence). CDR3 residues: CASSAGQGKMNTEAFF. As DNA, the CDR3 is TGTGCCAGCAGCGCAGGACAGGGGAAGATGAACACTGAAGCTTTCTTT.

This clonotype was seen many times. The rearrangement links TRBV20-1 to TRBJ2-1; 12 nucleotides line up with TRBD2. The V gene end was trimmed by 5 bases and the J gene end by 1 base; junction bases not matched to a gene: 0. The V gene's germline CDR1 is DFQATT and CDR2 SNEGSKA (reference sequence). The CDR3 contains 14 residues. In nucleotides, the CDR3 is TGCAGTGCTCTAGCGGGAGGGTCCTACAATGAGCAGTTCTTC. Translating gives CSALAGGSYNEQFF.

The chain recombines TRBV4-1 with TRBJ1-4; 8 bases agree with TRBD1. J was trimmed by 0 bases and V by 2 bases; bases with no gene match: 11. Germline-derived CDR1 and CDR2 are MGHRA and YSYEKL. The CDR3 consists of 19 residues. CDR3 amino acids: CASSQTAAGGFATNEKLFF. The CDR3, as DNA: TGCGCCAGCAGCCAAACCGCGGCAGGGGGCTTTGCAACTAATGAAAAACTGTTTTTT.

The sample holds a few counts of this clonotype. V usage is TRBV7-9 and J usage is TRBJ1-2, with 7 bases matching TRBD1. The germline gives CDR1 SEHNR, CDR2 FQNEAQ (reference sequence). Trimming at V came to 7 bases and at J to 6 bases, leaving 8 bases not matched to a gene. There are 13 residues in the CDR3. The CDR3 nucleotides read TGTGCCAGCATCCTGGACAGGCGAGATGGCTACACCTTC. Encoded protein: CASILDRRDGYTF.

This clonotype was seen many times. The rearrangement joins TRBV27 to TRBJ1-2, with unresolved D. Germline loops: CDR1 MNHEY, CDR2 SMNVEV (reference sequence). This CDR3 contains 13 residues. The V end lost 10 bases, the J end lost 4 bases, and 16 bases lay between the germline ends. The CDR3 protein is CATLGQRGYGYTF. The CDR3 coding sequence is TGTGCCACCTTGGGCCAGCGGGGCTATGGCTACACCTTC.